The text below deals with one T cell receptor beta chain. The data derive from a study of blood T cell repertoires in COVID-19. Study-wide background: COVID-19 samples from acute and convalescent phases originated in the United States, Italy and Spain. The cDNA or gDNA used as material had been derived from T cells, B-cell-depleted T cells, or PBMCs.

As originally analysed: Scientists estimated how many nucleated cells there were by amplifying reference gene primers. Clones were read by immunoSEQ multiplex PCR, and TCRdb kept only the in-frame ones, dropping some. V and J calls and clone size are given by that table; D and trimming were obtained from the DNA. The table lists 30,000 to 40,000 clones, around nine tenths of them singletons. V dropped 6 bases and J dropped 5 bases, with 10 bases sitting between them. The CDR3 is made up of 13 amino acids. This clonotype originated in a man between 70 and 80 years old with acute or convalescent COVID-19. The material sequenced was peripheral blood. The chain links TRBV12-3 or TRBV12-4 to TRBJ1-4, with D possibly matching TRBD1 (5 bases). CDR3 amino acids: CASRQDLNEKLFF. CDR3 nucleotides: TGTGCCAGCAGACAGGACCTGAATGAAAAACTGTTTTTT.